Listed here are 29 T cell receptor beta chains from one sample, sequenced in a study of neurological immune-mediated disorders. TCRdb re-called the 5' RACE reads through MiXCR, storing one row per CDR3 protein. Counted here are some 20,000 distinct CDR3 sequences, around 7.6% occurring once; the ten biggest clones make up roughly a sixth. The sequenced sample consisted of CD8+ T cells from blood. These receptors originate from a woman under 40 with HTLV-1-associated myelopathy (HAM/TSP).

The sample holds many counts of this clonotype. The CDR3 region is CSARIAGSDTEAFF. The CDR3 DNA follows: TGCAGTGCTAGGATAGCCGGCTCGGACACTGAAGCTTTCTTT. The chain recombines TRBV20-1 with TRBJ1-1; D remains unclear. Deletions cut 3 bases from V and 3 bases from J, with 14 bases between. The CDR3 covers 14 residues. In germline, CDR1 is DFQATT, CDR2 SNEGSKA (reference sequence).

Within the sample, this clonotype is medium-sized (0.01 to 0.1%). The chain couples TRBV6-4 to TRBJ2-1; 8 nucleotides match TRBD2. The germline CDR1 and CDR2 sequences are MRHNA and SNTAGT. This CDR3 spans 14 amino acids. J gave up 9 bases and V 2 bases, and 6 bases lay outside the gene matches. The CDR3 here is CASSDIGGATEQFF. The CDR3 region has the DNA TGTGCCAGCAGTGACATCGGGGGGGCTACTGAGCAGTTCTTC.

This clonotype was seen at least ten times. This rearrangement joins TRBV20-1 to TRBJ2-2; the match to TRBD2 covers 13 bases. The CDR3 sequence is 16 residues long. CDR1 DFQATT and CDR2 SNEGSKA come from the germline V gene (reference sequence). With V trimmed by 5 bases and J by 3 bases, 6 bases remained unmatched. The chain's CDR3 is CSARNGLAGDTGELFF. The CDR3 DNA reads as TGCAGTGCTCGCAATGGACTAGCGGGGGACACCGGGGAGCTGTTTTTT.

There are many counts of this clonotype. The chain recombines TRBV6-1 with TRBJ2-4, with D maybe TRBD1 (5 bases). The CDR3 loop spans 15 amino acids. The germline V gene has CDR1 MNHNS and CDR2 SASEGT. The V gene lost 4 bases and the J gene lost 0 bases, with 10 bases spanning the gap. The CDR3 bases are TGTGCCAGCAGTGTAGGGGTTCTAGCCAAAAACATTCAGTACTTC. Its translation: CASSVGVLAKNIQYF.

There are many counts of this clonotype. The chain carries TRBV5-1 and TRBJ2-1; 8 bases are shared with TRBD2. V lost 5 bases, J lost 0 bases, and 4 bases stayed unmatched. This CDR3 is 15 amino acids long. CDR1 is SGHRS, CDR2 YFSETQ, per germline. CDR3 protein: CASRLAGSSYNEQFF. The CDR3 nucleotides are TGCGCCAGCAGATTAGCGGGGAGCTCCTACAATGAGCAGTTCTTC.

This clonotype appeared many times. This chain links TRBV7-9 with TRBJ2-7; no reliable D call. Between the trimmed V and J ends, which lost 3 bases and 0 bases, there was a span of 15 bases. The CDR3 runs to 16 residues. Germline V gene lookup returns CDR1 SEHNR and CDR2 FQNEAQ (reference sequence). CDR3 sequence: CASSFPTGMSSYEQYF. For the CDR3, the DNA is TGTGCCAGCAGCTTCCCGACCGGAATGAGCTCCTACGAGCAGTACTTC.

In this sample, this clonotype turned up many times. The CDR3 here is CASSQDPGLAGYYNEQFF. DNA for the CDR3: TGTGCCAGCAGCCAAGACCCGGGACTAGCGGGGTACTACAATGAGCAGTTCTTC. The chain combines TRBV4-2 with TRBJ2-1; 13 nucleotides match TRBD2. The J segment lost 3 bases and the V segment lost 0 bases, leaving 5 bases of the junction unmatched. The CDR3 loop spans 18 amino acids. Germline assignment: CDR1 LGHNA and CDR2 YNFKEQ.

The table lists this clonotype with many counts. The chain is built from TRBV6-1 and TRBJ2-7; 8 bases line up with TRBD1. CDR3 length: 14 amino acids. With V trimmed by 3 bases and J by 3 bases, 4 bases remained unmatched. Germline V gives CDR1 MNHNS, CDR2 SASEGT. CDR3 nucleotides: TGTGCCAGCAGTGACCTTGGGACAGGCTACGAGCAGTACTTC. Its translation: CASSDLGTGYEQYF.

This clonotype appeared many times. The J gene is TRBJ2-7, the V gene TRBV20-1; D gene ambiguous. This CDR3 is built from 13 residues. Trimming cost V 0 bases and J 2 bases, with 8 bases left between them. In germline, CDR1 is DFQATT, CDR2 SNEGSKA (reference sequence). The DNA of the CDR3 is TGCAGTGCTAGAGAACCAGGTACCTACGAGCAGTACTTC. Its translation is CSAREPGTYEQYF.

Many counts were recorded for this clonotype. V usage is TRBV6-2 or TRBV6-3 and J usage is TRBJ2-7; TRBD2 aligns across 8 bases. The CDR3 consists of 13 residues. Germline CDR1 is MNHEY and CDR2 is SVGEGT. Unmatched junction bases numbered 10, after V lost 5 bases and J lost 10 bases. The CDR3 loop is CASSPRTSPSQYF. The DNA of the CDR3 is TGTGCCAGCAGTCCACGGACTAGCCCCAGCCAGTACTTC.

This clonotype has ten or more counts. The rearrangement uses TRBV4-1 and TRBJ2-1; 11 bases are shared with TRBD2. CDR1 is MGHRA and CDR2 is YSYEKL in the germline V gene. There are 16 residues in the CDR3. Germline trimming cut 4 bases from V and 5 bases from J; bases unmatched to any gene: 7. The CDR3 spells CASSPVAGGTNNEQFF. The CDR3 coding sequence is TGCGCCAGCAGCCCGGTAGCGGGGGGGACTAACAATGAGCAGTTCTTC.

This clonotype was picked up many times. The V gene is TRBV20-1, the J gene TRBJ2-7; D perhaps matches TRBD1 (5 bases). CDR1 and CDR2 (germline): DFQATT, SNEGSKA (reference sequence). This CDR3 region has 13 residues. Deletions cut 7 bases from V and 1 base from J, with 14 bases between. This chain's CDR3 is CSGLYDSSYEQYF. The CDR3, as DNA: TGCAGTGGTTTGTACGACAGTTCCTACGAGCAGTACTTC.

Many counts were recorded for this clonotype. The chain is built from TRBV27 and TRBJ1-1; D remains unclear. The CDR3 length is 13 residues. Germline-derived CDR1 and CDR2 are MNHEY and SMNVEV (reference sequence). The germline V and J ends were trimmed by 2 bases and 1 base, with 5 bases remaining between them. CDR3 in amino acids: CASSLTTNTEAFF. CDR3 nucleotides: TGTGCCAGCAGTTTAACGACGAACACTGAAGCTTTCTTT.

This clonotype came up many times. This rearrangement joins TRBV7-8 to TRBJ2-3, with 8 positions matching TRBD2. After removal of 4 bases from V and 6 bases from J, the junction contained 9 bases not matched to a gene. This CDR3 is built from 15 residues. Germline CDR1 and CDR2: SGHVS and FQNEAQ. The CDR3 DNA follows: TGTGCCAGCAGCTCGCCGGGACTAGGTTTTGATACGCAGTATTTT. It yields the protein CASSSPGLGFDTQYF.

There are many counts of this clonotype. The gene calls are TRBV20-1 and TRBJ1-3; possible D gene TRBD1, 5 bases. Germline CDR1 is DFQATT and CDR2 is SNEGSKA (reference sequence). The CDR3 totals 15 residues. The germline V and J ends were trimmed by 6 bases and 0 bases, with 15 bases remaining between them. The CDR3 loop reads CSARIRDSSGNTIYF. The CDR3 DNA reads as TGCAGTGCCCGTATCCGAGACAGCTCTGGAAACACCATATATTTT.

This clonotype has at least ten counts. The genes are TRBV7-9 and TRBJ1-4; a weak D match, TRBD1 (5 bases). This CDR3 is 14 amino acids long. Germline V gene data show CDR1 as SEHNR and CDR2 as FQNEAQ (reference sequence). V was trimmed by 0 bases and J by 8 bases, leaving 10 bases between them. The CDR3 sequence: CASSLAGRDEKLFF. The CDR3 region has the DNA TGTGCCAGCAGCTTAGCGGGGCGGGACGAAAAACTGTTTTTT. Supplemented by reference TRBV7-9 and TRBJ1-4, the full variable domain reads DTGVSQNPRHKITKRGQNVTFRCDPISEHNRLYWYRQTLGQGPEFLTYFQNEAQLEKSRLLSDRFSAERPKGSFSTLEIQRTEQGDSAMYLCASSLAGRDEKLFFGSGTQLSVL.

This clonotype was recorded many times. The chain has TRBV20-1 and TRBJ1-2; TRBD1 matches at 8 bases. J lost 4 bases, V lost 3 bases, and 13 bases had no gene match. The length of the CDR3 is 16 residues. The V gene's germline CDR1 is DFQATT and CDR2 SNEGSKA (reference sequence). The CDR3 loop is CSARGSDRGRSYGYTF. For the CDR3, the DNA is TGCAGTGCTAGGGGGTCAGACAGGGGTCGAAGCTATGGCTACACCTTC.

The table lists this clonotype with many counts. The chain uses TRBV7-2 and TRBJ1-3; no clear D. The CDR3 loop spans 16 amino acids. Germline CDR1 reads SGHTA; CDR2 reads FQGNSA. Trimming cost V 5 bases and J 0 bases, with 14 bases left between them. The CDR3 loop is CASSLLGISSGNTIYF. The CDR3 nucleotides read TGTGCCAGCAGCCTCCTGGGCATTTCCTCTGGAAACACCATATATTTT.

The V gene is TRBV7-7, the J gene TRBJ1-5, with D perhaps matching TRBD1 (5 bases). The CDR3 has 13 residues. Trimming left V 5 bases short and J 6 bases short, with 11 bases between. CDR1 is SSHAT, CDR2 FNYEAQ, per germline (reference sequence). The CDR3 coding sequence is TGTGCCAGCAGCCTCGGGGCGGGTCAGCCCCAGCATTTT. Translating gives CASSLGAGQPQHF.

This clonotype appeared many times. The rearrangement links TRBV20-1 to TRBJ1-5; D is undetermined. Per germline, CDR1 DFQATT and CDR2 SNEGSKA (reference sequence). The CDR3 runs 12 residues. Between the trimmed V and J ends, which lost 3 bases and 9 bases, there was a span of 12 bases. The CDR3 DNA reads TGCAGTGCTAGTGAGGGAAATTTGCCCCAGCATTTT. This gives the protein CSASEGNLPQHF.

In its sample, this clonotype was seen many times. This chain joins TRBV15 and TRBJ2-3, with TRBD2 matching over 16 bases. J was trimmed by 3 bases and V by 1 base; bases with no gene match: 7. The CDR3 contains 19 residues. Per the germline V gene, CDR1 is LNHNV and CDR2 is YYDKDF (reference sequence). The CDR3, as DNA: TGTGCCACCAGCAGAGGAGACGGGACTAGCGGGGGGGCAACAGATACGCAGTATTTT. This gives the protein CATSRGDGTSGGATDTQYF.

This clonotype was recorded at least ten times. This rearrangement joins TRBV27 to TRBJ1-4; 11 nucleotides agree with TRBD1. V lost 4 bases and J lost 0; bases outside the gene matches: 7. There are 18 residues in the CDR3. Germline V gives CDR1 MNHEY, CDR2 SMNVEV (reference sequence). The CDR3 region has the DNA TGTGCCAGCAGTTCGTCGGACAGGGGGCTCCCAACTAATGAAAAACTGTTTTTT. Protein: CASSSSDRGLPTNEKLFF.

The sample holds a few counts of this clonotype. J is TRBJ2-2 and V is TRBV11-3, with unresolved D. This CDR3 region has 13 residues. Germline V gene lookup returns CDR1 SGHNT and CDR2 YENEEA. V was pared by 7 bases and J by 1 base, with 7 bases between. The CDR3 DNA sequence: TGTGCCAGCATGTATGGGAACACCGGGGAGCTGTTTTTT. Amino acids: CASMYGNTGELFF.

This clonotype was seen ten or more times. The gene calls are TRBV24-1 and TRBJ2-3; tentative D call: TRBD1 (5 bases). Trimming pared 3 bases from V and 1 base from J, leaving 10 bases between. The CDR3 is made up of 15 amino acids. From germline, CDR1 is KGHDR and CDR2 SFDVKD. The CDR3 DNA follows: TGTGCCACCAGTGATGCTGGGGCCGGCACAGATACGCAGTATTTT. Residues: CATSDAGAGTDTQYF.

This clonotype was recorded many times. The chain employs TRBV7-9 and TRBJ2-1; TRBD2 might be the D (6 bases). The V gene lost 5 bases and the J gene lost 0 bases, with 17 bases spanning the gap. The CDR3 extends over 17 amino acids. Germline values: CDR1 SEHNR, CDR2 FQNEAQ (reference sequence). The CDR3 region has the DNA TGTGCCAGCAGCCCCCGCCTGGAGGGCCTCTCCTACAATGAGCAGTTCTTC. This codes for CASSPRLEGLSYNEQFF.

This clonotype has at least ten counts. The chain links TRBV29-1 to TRBJ2-7; TRBD1 is a possible D gene (6 bases). This CDR3 has 15 residues. The ends were cut back, 6 bases at V and 2 bases at J, with 20 bases in the middle. Germline CDR1 and CDR2: SQVTM and ANQGSEA. CDR3 in amino acids: CSVWESGDNTYEQYF. The CDR3 DNA sequence: TGCAGCGTCTGGGAATCCGGGGACAACACCTACGAGCAGTACTTC.

This clonotype was observed at least ten times. V usage is TRBV12-3 or TRBV12-4 and J usage is TRBJ2-3; 7 nucleotides agree with TRBD2. The CDR3 is made up of 16 amino acids. The junction had 12 bases not matched to a gene; V was cut back by 5 bases and J by 4 bases. The CDR3, as DNA: TGTGCCAGCAGTGACCTTGGCAGCGGGGTCTCAGATACGCAGTATTTT. Translated, it gives CASSDLGSGVSDTQYF.

The table lists this clonotype with many counts. The chain carries TRBV5-1 and TRBJ1-1; 10 bases are a match to TRBD1. Germline trimming cut 4 bases from V and 6 bases from J; bases unmatched to any gene: 6. Germline V gives CDR1 SGHRS, CDR2 YFSETQ. This CDR3 has 14 residues. As DNA, the CDR3 is TGCGCCAGCAGCCCCGGACAGGGGGTGGCTGAAGCTTTCTTT. It yields the protein CASSPGQGVAEAFF.

The sample holds many counts of this clonotype. The chain carries TRBV18 and TRBJ1-2; a possible D gene is TRBD1 (5 bases). CDR1 KGHSH and CDR2 LQKENI come from the germline V gene. The CDR3 is 15 amino acids. With 8 bases removed from V and 1 base from J, the gap between germline ends came to 17 bases. As DNA, the CDR3 is TGTGCCAGCCGAGTCGAATCGGGGCATAACTATGGCTACACCTTC. Residues: CASRVESGHNYGYTF.